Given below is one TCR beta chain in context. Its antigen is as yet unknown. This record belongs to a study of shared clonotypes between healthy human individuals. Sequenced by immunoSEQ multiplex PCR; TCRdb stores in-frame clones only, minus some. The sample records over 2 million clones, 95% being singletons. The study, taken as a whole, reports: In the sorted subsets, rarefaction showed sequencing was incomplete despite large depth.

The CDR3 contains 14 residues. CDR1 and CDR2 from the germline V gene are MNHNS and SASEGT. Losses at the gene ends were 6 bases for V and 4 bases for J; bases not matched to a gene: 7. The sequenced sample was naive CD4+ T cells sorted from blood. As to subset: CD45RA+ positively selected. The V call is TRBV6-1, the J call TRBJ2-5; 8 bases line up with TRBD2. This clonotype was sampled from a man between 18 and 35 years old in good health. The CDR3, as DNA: TGTGCCAGCAGATCGGGGGGGAAGGTAGAGACCCAGTACTTC. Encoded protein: CASRSGGKVETQYF.